The clone carrying this T cell receptor (beta chain) was observed once. The antigen is unknown. The sample comes from a study of OX40 agonist ivuxolimab in advanced cancers. Study-wide context: Every 2 weeks, patients got intravenous ivuxolimab at one of six dose levels (0.01-10 mg/kg). Enrollees could have had prior anti-PD-1, anti-PD-L1 or anti-CTLA-4 therapy, which about 40% had received. Points from the study as a whole: Some of the lowest clonal expansion was seen in partial responders at 0.1-3.0 mg/kg. The specificity for antigen of the expanded peripheral T cells was not determined.

The table came from immunoSEQ multiplex PCR; TCRdb's copy has only in-frame clones and leaves some out. The sample contains 50,000 to 65,000 clones, around 85% of which appear only once. Germline trimming cut 1 base from V and 1 base from J; bases unmatched to any gene: 3. There are 15 residues in the CDR3. Per the germline V gene, CDR1 is MNHNS and CDR2 is SASEGT. This chain uses TRBV6-1 with TRBJ2-5, with TRBD1 matching over 7 bases. This clonotype was sampled from an adult with an advanced solid tumor such as melanoma, head and neck, liver or kidney cancer. Sequenced here: CD4+ or CD8+ T cells sorted from blood, sampled in a trial of the OX40 agonist ivuxolimab. The CDR3: CASSEGRGPQETQYF. DNA of the CDR3: TGTGCCAGCAGTGAAGGAAGGGGGCCCCAAGAGACCCAGTACTTC.